A single sample is the source of the 11 T cell receptor beta chains below, sequenced in a study of control samples from healthy donors and cancer patients (dated by TCRdb to the early 2020s). The method behind the library was the immunoSEQ multiplex PCR assay. Imported from immuneACCESS, the table was reduced by TCRdb to in-frame sequences with V and J called. These copies leave out some clones; in studies compared against another copy, an unresolved V gene accounts for under half, and the cause of the remainder is not known. For this sample the table gives some 120,000 clones, of which more than 80% were detected only once. Around 2.5% of the sample is taken by the ten largest. What was sequenced was blood. These receptors all stem from a man aged 18 to 30 in good health.

J is TRBJ2-3 and V is TRBV19; either TRBD1 or TRBD2 may fit D (5 bases each). V lost 3 bases to trimming and J lost 6 bases, with 10 bases between them. The CDR3 has 13 residues. Germline lookup yields CDR1 LNHDA and CDR2 SQIVND (reference sequence). CDR3: CASSMGDADTQYF. Here the CDR3 DNA reads TGTGCCAGTAGTATGGGGGACGCGGATACGCAGTATTTT.

The chain joins TRBV7-9 to TRBJ1-5; D gene unclear. V shed 5 bases and J shed 6 bases, with 8 bases lying between them. This CDR3 is built from 12 residues. Looked up from germline, CDR1 is SEHNR and CDR2 is FQNEAQ (reference sequence). CDR3 sequence reads: CASSTRGQPQHF. DNA of the CDR3: TGTGCCAGCAGCACCCGGGGTCAGCCCCAGCATTTT.

The V and J genes are TRBV7-2 and TRBJ1-2, with 8 bases matching TRBD1. CDR1 SGHTA and CDR2 FQGNSA come from the germline V gene. J gave up 7 bases and V 5 bases, and 15 bases lay outside the gene matches. There are 16 residues in the CDR3. Here the CDR3 reads CASSPSWLRGQGGYTF. The DNA for the CDR3 is TGTGCCAGCAGCCCAAGCTGGCTCAGGGGGCAGGGTGGCTACACCTTC.

The chain uses TRBV19 and TRBJ1-4; 7 bases are a match to TRBD1. This CDR3 spans 14 amino acids. Germline CDR1 and CDR2: LNHDA and SQIVND (reference sequence). After removal of 5 bases from V and 8 bases from J, the junction contained 8 bases not matched to a gene. CDR3 nucleotide sequence: TGTGCCAGTAGTTTCCTGACAGGGCCAGAAAAACTGTTTTTT. This translates into CASSFLTGPEKLFF.

The genes are TRBV2 and TRBJ1-5; possible D gene TRBD1, 5 bases. CDR1 and CDR2 from the germline V gene are SNHLY and FYNNEI. The CDR3 has 13 residues. V gave up 6 bases and J gave up 3 bases, with 9 bases separating them. DNA of the CDR3: TGTGCCAGCAGGACAGAAAACAATCAGCCCCAGCATTTT. It encodes CASRTENNQPQHF.

The chain employs TRBV7-2 and TRBJ1-4; D is perhaps TRBD1 (5 bases). Between the trimmed V and J ends, which lost 5 bases and 0 bases, there was a span of 10 bases. The CDR3 consists of 15 residues. Germline V CDR1 and CDR2: SGHTA, FQGNSA. CDR3 amino acids: CASSRQGSTNEKLFF. CDR3 in DNA: TGTGCCAGCAGCCGTCAGGGCTCAACTAATGAAAAACTGTTTTTT. Full variable domain (outside the CDR3, taken from reference TRBV7-2 and TRBJ1-4): GAGVSQSPSNKVTEKGKDVELRCDPISGHTALYWYRQSLGQGLEFLIYFQGNSAPDKSGLPSDRFSAERTGGSVSTLTIQRTQQEDSAVYLCASSRQGSTNEKLFFGSGTQLSVL.

Here the CDR3 reads CASSRPMTGTNTGELFF. The CDR3 bases are TGTGCCAGCAGCAGGCCAATGACAGGGACGAACACCGGGGAGCTGTTTTTT. The gene calls are TRBV21-1 and TRBJ2-2; TRBD1 is the table's D call, not checked against the DNA. TRBV21-1 is given as a pseudogene. The CDR3 loop spans 17 amino acids.

This clone was recorded a few times. The CDR3 DNA reads TGTGCCAGCAGCTGGCCAAGTAACTATGGCTACACCTTC. Protein: CASSWPSNYGYTF. The V gene is TRBV3-1 (or the pseudogene TRBV3-2), the J gene TRBJ1-2; D not resolved. This CDR3 region has 13 residues. Germline-derived CDR1 and CDR2 are LGHDT and YNNKEL (reference sequence). Trimming took off 5 bases at V and 1 base at J, with 8 bases between the two ends.

The chain couples TRBV2 to TRBJ2-3; 8 nucleotides line up with TRBD1. Germline-derived CDR1 and CDR2 are SNHLY and FYNNEI. V was pared by 6 bases and J by 3 bases, with 5 bases of the junction left unmatched. This CDR3 has 14 amino acids. The CDR3 DNA is TGTGCCAGCAGGGGCACAGGGGGGACAGATACGCAGTATTTT. It codes for CASRGTGGTDTQYF.

The rearrangement uses TRBV6-1 and TRBJ1-1, with 9 positions matching TRBD1. V shed 2 bases and J 12 bases; nucleotides not matched to a gene: 7. The CDR3 extends over 13 amino acids. CDR1 and CDR2 from the germline V gene are MNHNS and SASEGT. CDR3 amino acids: CASSETRDRVPFF. The CDR3 nucleotides are TGTGCCAGCAGTGAAACAAGGGACAGGGTTCCTTTCTTT.

This clone was recorded only once. The chain couples TRBV9 to TRBJ2-3; a possible D gene is TRBD1 (6 bases). V was cut by 1 base and J by 4 bases, with 10 bases left in between. The CDR3 sequence is 14 residues long. CDR1 and CDR2 (germline): SGDLS, YYNGEE. The chain's CDR3 is CASSVQQGADTQYF. As DNA, the CDR3 is TGTGCCAGCAGCGTACAACAGGGAGCAGATACGCAGTATTTT.